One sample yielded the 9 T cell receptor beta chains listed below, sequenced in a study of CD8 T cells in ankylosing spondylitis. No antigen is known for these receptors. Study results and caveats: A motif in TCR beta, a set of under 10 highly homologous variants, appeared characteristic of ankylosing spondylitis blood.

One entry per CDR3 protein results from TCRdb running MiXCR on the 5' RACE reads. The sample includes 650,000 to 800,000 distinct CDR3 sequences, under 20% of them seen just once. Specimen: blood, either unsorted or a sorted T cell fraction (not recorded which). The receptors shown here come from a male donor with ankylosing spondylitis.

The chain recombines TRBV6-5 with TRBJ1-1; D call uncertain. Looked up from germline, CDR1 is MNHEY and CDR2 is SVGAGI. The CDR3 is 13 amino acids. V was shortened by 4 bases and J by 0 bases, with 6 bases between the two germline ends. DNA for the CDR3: TGTGCCAGCAGTTGGCAGATGAACACTGAAGCTTTCTTT. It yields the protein CASSWQMNTEAFF.

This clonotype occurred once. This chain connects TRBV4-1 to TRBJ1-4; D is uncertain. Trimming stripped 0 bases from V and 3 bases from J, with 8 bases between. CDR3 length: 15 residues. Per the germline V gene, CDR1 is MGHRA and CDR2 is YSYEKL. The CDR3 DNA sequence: TGCGCCAGCAGCCAAGATAGGGTGCCTAATGAAAAACTGTTTTTT. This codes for CASSQDRVPNEKLFF.

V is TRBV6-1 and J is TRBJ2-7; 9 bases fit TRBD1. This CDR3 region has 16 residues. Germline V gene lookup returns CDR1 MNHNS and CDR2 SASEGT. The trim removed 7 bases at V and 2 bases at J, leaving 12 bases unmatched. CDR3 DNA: TGTGCCAGCACTGGACAGGGGCCTTCACTTGCCTACGAGCAGTACTTC. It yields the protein CASTGQGPSLAYEQYF.

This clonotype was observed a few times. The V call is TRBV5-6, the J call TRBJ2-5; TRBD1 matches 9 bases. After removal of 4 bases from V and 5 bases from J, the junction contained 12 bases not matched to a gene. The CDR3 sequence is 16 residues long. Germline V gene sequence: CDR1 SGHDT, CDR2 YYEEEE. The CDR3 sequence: CASSTKGQGLWETQYF. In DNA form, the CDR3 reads TGTGCCAGCAGCACCAAGGGACAGGGATTATGGGAGACCCAGTACTTC. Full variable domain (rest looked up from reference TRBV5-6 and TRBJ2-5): DAGVTQSPTHLIKTRGQQVTLRCSPKSGHDTVSWYQQALGQGPQFIFQYYEEEERQRGNFPDRFSGHQFPNYSSELNVNALLLGDSALYLCASSTKGQGLWETQYFGPGTRLLVL.

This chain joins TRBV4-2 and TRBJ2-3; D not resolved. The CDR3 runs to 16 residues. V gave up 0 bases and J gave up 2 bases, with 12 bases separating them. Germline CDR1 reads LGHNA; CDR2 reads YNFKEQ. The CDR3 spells CASSQEIQFFTDTQYF. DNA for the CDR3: TGTGCCAGCAGCCAAGAGATACAGTTCTTCACAGATACGCAGTATTTT.

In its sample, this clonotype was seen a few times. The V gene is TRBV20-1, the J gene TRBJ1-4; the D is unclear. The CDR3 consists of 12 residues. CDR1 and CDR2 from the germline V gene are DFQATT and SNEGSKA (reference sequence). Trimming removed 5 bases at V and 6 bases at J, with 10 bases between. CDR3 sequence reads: CSAEGLDEKLFF. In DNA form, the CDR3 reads TGCAGTGCTGAAGGACTCGATGAAAAACTGTTTTTT.

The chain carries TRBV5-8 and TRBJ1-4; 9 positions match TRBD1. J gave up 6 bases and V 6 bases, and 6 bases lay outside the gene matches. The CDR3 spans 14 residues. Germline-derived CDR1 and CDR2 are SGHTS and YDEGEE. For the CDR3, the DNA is TGTGCCAGCACCCCGGGACAGGGTCATGAAAAACTGTTTTTT. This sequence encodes CASTPGQGHEKLFF. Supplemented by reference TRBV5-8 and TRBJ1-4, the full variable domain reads EAGVTQSPTHLIKTRGQQATLRCSPISGHTSVYWYQQALGLGLQFLLWYDEGEERNRGNFPPRFSGRQFPNYSSELNVNALELEDSALYLCASTPGQGHEKLFFGSGTQLSVL.

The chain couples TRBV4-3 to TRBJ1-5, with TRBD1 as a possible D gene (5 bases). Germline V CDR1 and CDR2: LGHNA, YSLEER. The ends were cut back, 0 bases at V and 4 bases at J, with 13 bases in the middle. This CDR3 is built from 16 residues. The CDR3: CASSQEVGGANQPQHF. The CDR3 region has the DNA TGCGCCAGCAGCCAAGAGGTGGGAGGGGCAAATCAGCCCCAGCATTTT.

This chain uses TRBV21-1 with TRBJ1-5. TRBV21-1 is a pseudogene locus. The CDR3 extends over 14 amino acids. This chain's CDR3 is CASSKRAGNQPQHF. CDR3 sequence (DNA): TGTGCCAGCAGCAAAAGGGCAGGCAATCAGCCCCAGCATTTT.